This entry lists 8 T cell receptor beta chains sequenced from one sample in a study of blood T cell repertoires in COVID-19. Data came from immunoSEQ multiplex PCR; TCRdb stores just in-frame clones and leaves some out. The sample includes fewer than 110,000 clones, roughly 90% of them seen just once. Material: peripheral blood. The receptors derive from a woman of 80 years or more in a cohort sampled during active COVID-19.

This clone was observed a few times. This chain uses TRBV12-5 with TRBJ1-2; a possible D gene is TRBD1 (6 bases). CDR3 length: 17 amino acids. The germline V gene has CDR1 LGHNT and CDR2 FRNRAP. The V gene lost 0 bases and the J gene lost 0 bases, with 14 bases spanning the gap. In DNA form, the CDR3 reads TGTGCTAGTGGTTTGGTACTTGGGCAGGGGCCTAACTATGGCTACACCTTC. Translated: CASGLVLGQGPNYGYTF.

The rearrangement links TRBV2 to TRBJ2-7; 7 bases match TRBD2. The CDR3 has 14 amino acids. Germline assignment: CDR1 SNHLY and CDR2 FYNNEI. The J segment lost 7 bases and the V segment lost 9 bases, leaving 15 bases of the junction unmatched. CDR3 sequence: CARSLGTTVREQYF. DNA for the CDR3: TGTGCCAGGTCTCTAGGGACTACCGTTCGGGAGCAGTACTTC.

The count of this clone is one. This rearrangement joins TRBV7-2 to TRBJ2-2, with a weak D call TRBD2 (6 bases). The CDR3 runs 15 residues. The V and J ends lost 0 bases and 4 bases respectively, with 9 bases between them. Germline V gene data show CDR1 as SGHTA and CDR2 as FQGNSA. The CDR3: CASSLAGGITGELFF. The CDR3 DNA sequence: TGTGCCAGCAGCTTAGCGGGAGGTATCACCGGGGAGCTGTTTTTT.

The rearrangement uses TRBV10-3 and TRBJ2-3, with a possible D match to TRBD2 (6 bases). CDR1 is ENHRY, CDR2 SYGVKD, per germline. This CDR3 has 15 residues. V was cut by 10 bases and J by 2 bases, with 19 bases left in between. CDR3 protein: CATLDGAGHTDTQYF. In DNA, the CDR3 is TGTGCCACCCTAGACGGAGCGGGCCACACAGATACGCAGTATTTT.

The chain joins TRBV29-1 to TRBJ2-5; the match to TRBD1 covers 9 bases. J gave up 5 bases and V 4 bases, and 8 bases lay outside the gene matches. This CDR3 has 14 residues. From germline, CDR1 is SQVTM and CDR2 ANQGSEA. In DNA form, the CDR3 reads TGCAGCGTTGCCCCCGGGACAGGGTACGAGACCCAGTACTTC. It translates to CSVAPGTGYETQYF.

The chain is built from TRBV6-5 and TRBJ2-4; 7 bases line up with TRBD1. Trimming at V came to 5 bases and at J to 8 bases, leaving 9 bases not matched to a gene. This CDR3 is 14 amino acids long. CDR1 is MNHEY, CDR2 SVGAGI, per germline. CDR3 in amino acids: CASSITTGNDIQYF. The CDR3 bases are TGTGCCAGCAGTATTACGACAGGGAACGACATTCAGTACTTC.

The chain carries TRBV9 and TRBJ2-1; the match to TRBD2 covers 8 bases. The length of the CDR3 is 16 residues. V trimming: 0 bases; J trimming: 0 bases; junction bases outside the gene matches: 2. CDR1 is SGDLS, CDR2 YYNGEE, per germline. The DNA for the CDR3 is TGTGCCAGCAGCGTAGATGGGACTAGCTCCTACAATGAGCAGTTCTTC. Translating it yields CASSVDGTSSYNEQFF.

The chain combines TRBV10-3 with TRBJ1-1, with D possibly being TRBD1 (6 bases). Trimming took off 3 bases at V and 1 base at J, with 9 bases between the two ends. From germline, CDR1 is ENHRY and CDR2 SYGVKD. The CDR3 loop spans 14 amino acids. The CDR3 loop reads CAISDQGSNTEAFF. CDR3 sequence (DNA): TGTGCCATCAGTGACCAGGGGTCGAACACTGAAGCTTTCTTT.